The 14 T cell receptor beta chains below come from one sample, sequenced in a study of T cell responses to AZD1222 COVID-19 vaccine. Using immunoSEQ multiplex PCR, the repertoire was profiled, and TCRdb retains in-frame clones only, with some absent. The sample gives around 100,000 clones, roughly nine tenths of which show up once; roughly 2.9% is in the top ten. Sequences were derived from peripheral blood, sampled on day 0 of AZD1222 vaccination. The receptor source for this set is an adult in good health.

This CDR3 is CASSLAGAGETQYF. The CDR3, as DNA: TGTGCCAGCAGCTTAGCGGGAGCTGGAGAGACCCAGTACTTC. The rearrangement uses TRBV7-9 and TRBJ2-5; maybe TRBD2 (5 bases). The V gene lost 0 bases and the J gene lost 4 bases, with 9 bases spanning the gap. Germline values: CDR1 SEHNR, CDR2 FQNEAQ (reference sequence). The CDR3 extends over 14 amino acids.

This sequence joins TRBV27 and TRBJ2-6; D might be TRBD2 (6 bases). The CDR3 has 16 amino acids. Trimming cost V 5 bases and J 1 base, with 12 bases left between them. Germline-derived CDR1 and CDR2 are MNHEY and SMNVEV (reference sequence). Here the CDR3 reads CASSRGGGSGANVLTF. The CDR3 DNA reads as TGTGCCAGCAGTCGGGGAGGTGGGTCTGGGGCCAACGTCCTGACTTTC.

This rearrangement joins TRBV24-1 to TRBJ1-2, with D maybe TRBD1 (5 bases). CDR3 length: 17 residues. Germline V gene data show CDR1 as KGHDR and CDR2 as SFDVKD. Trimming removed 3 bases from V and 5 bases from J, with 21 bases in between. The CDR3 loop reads CATSDAGSHPLGYGYTF. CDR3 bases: TGTGCCACCAGTGATGCAGGGTCTCACCCGCTTGGTTATGGCTACACCTTC.

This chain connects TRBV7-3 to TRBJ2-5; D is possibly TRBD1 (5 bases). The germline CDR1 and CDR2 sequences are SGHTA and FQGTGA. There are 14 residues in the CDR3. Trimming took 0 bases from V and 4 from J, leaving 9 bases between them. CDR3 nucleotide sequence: TGTGCCAGCAGCTTAACTGGGCAGGGAGAGACCCAGTACTTC. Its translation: CASSLTGQGETQYF.

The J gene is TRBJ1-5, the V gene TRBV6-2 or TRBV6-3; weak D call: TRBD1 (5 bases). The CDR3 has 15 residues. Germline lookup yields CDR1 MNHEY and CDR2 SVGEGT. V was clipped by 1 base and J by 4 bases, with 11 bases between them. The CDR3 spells CASSYWGRFNQPQHF. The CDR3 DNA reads TGTGCCAGCAGTTACTGGGGCAGGTTTAATCAGCCCCAGCATTTT.

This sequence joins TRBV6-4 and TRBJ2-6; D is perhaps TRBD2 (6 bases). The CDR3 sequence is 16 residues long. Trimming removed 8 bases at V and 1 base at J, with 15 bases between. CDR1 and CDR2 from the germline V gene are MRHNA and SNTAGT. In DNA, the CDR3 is TGTGCCAGCTCCCCGGGAGTTGGGTCTGGGGCCAACGTCCTGACTTTC. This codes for CASSPGVGSGANVLTF.

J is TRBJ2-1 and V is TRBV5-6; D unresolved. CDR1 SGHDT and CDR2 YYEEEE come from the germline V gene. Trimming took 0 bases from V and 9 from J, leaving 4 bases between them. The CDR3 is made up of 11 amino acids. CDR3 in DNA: TGTGCCAGCAGCTTGGCCACTGAGCAGTTCTTC. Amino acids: CASSLATEQFF.

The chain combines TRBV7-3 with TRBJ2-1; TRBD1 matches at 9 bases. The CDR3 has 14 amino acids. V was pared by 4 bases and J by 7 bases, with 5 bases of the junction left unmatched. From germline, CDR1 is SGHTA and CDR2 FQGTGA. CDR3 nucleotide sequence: TGTGCCAGCAGCTACGGACAGGGGAGGAATGAGCAGTTCTTC. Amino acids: CASSYGQGRNEQFF.

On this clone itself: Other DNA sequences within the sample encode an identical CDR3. As DNA, the CDR3 is TGTGCCAGCAGCCCGACAGTGAACACTGAAGCTTTCTTT. It codes for CASSPTVNTEAFF. The chain employs TRBV7-3 and TRBJ1-1, with a tentative D call TRBD1 (5 bases). The CDR3 loop spans 13 amino acids. The V gene's germline CDR1 is SGHTA and CDR2 FQGTGA. V gave up 5 bases and J gave up 0 bases, with 7 bases separating them.

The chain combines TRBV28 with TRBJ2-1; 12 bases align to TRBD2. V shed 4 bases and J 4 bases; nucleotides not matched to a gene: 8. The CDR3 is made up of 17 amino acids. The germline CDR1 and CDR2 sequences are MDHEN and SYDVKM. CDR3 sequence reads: CASSSTTSGSKYNEQFF. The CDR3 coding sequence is TGTGCCAGCAGTTCAACGACTAGCGGGAGTAAATACAATGAGCAGTTCTTC.

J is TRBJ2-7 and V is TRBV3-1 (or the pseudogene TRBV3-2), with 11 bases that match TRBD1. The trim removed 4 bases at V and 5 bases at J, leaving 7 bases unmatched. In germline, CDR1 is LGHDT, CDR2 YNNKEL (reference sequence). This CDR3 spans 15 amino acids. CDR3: CASSPAGQGADEQYV. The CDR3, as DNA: TGTGCCAGCAGCCCGGCCGGACAGGGGGCCGACGAGCAGTACGTC.

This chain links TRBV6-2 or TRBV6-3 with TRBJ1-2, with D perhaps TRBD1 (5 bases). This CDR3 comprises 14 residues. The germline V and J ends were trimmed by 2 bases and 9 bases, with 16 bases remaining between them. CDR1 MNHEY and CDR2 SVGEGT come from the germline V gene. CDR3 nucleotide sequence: TGTGCCAGCAGTTACGGGGCAGTTGGGGATCGCTACACCTTC. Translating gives CASSYGAVGDRYTF.

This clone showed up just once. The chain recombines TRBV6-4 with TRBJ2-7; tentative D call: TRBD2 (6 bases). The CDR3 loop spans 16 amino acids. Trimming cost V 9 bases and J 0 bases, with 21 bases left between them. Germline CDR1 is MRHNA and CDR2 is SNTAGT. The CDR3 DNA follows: TGTGCCAGGCGCGGGACTCACGCTCCGAGCTCCTACGAGCAGTACGTC. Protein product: CARRGTHAPSSYEQYV.

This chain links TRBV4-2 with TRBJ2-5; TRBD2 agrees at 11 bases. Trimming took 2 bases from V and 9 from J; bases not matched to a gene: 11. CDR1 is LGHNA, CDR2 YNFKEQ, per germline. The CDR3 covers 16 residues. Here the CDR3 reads CASSQRTSGSWEAQYF. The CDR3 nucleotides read TGTGCCAGCAGCCAAAGAACTAGCGGGAGTTGGGAAGCCCAGTACTTC.